These 31 T cell receptor beta chains originate from one sample sequenced in a study of shared clonotypes between healthy human individuals. The assay was immunoSEQ multiplex PCR, and TCRdb's table has in-frame clones only and misses some. The data show some 240,000 clones, 60% to 70% seen once. Specimen: memory CD4+ T cells sorted from blood. The subset was: CD45RA-negative fraction. Receptors were obtained from a man aged 25-45 years in good health.

V usage is TRBV6-1 and J usage is TRBJ1-5, with a possible D match to TRBD1 (5 bases). The V and J ends lost 7 bases and 2 bases respectively, with 12 bases between them. The germline V gene has CDR1 MNHNS and CDR2 SASEGT. The CDR3 has 14 residues. The CDR3 here is CASKSDTGNQPQHF. In DNA form, the CDR3 reads TGTGCCAGCAAGTCGGACACGGGCAATCAGCCCCAGCATTTT.

V gene TRBV18 combines with J gene TRBJ1-5; the D gene is possibly TRBD1 (5 bases). The CDR3 extends over 16 amino acids. Deletions cut 4 bases from V and 8 bases from J, with 21 bases between. Germline-derived CDR1 and CDR2 are KGHSH and LQKENI. CDR3 protein: CASSLNRIGVGEPQHF. CDR3 DNA sequence: TGTGCCAGCTCACTAAACAGGATTGGTGTCGGGGAGCCCCAGCATTTT.

The J gene is TRBJ2-3, the V gene TRBV11-3; D is perhaps TRBD2 (5 bases). The CDR3 runs to 13 residues. The germline CDR1 and CDR2 sequences are SGHNT and YENEEA. The ends were cut back, 2 bases at V and 4 bases at J, with 7 bases in the middle. CDR3 in DNA: TGTGCCAGCAGCTTAACTAGTTCAGATACGCAGTATTTT. Translation: CASSLTSSDTQYF.

CDR3 in amino acids: CASSVGQLGNGYTF. CDR3 in DNA: TGTGCCAGCAGCGTGGGACAGCTAGGTAATGGCTACACCTTC. This chain uses TRBV9 with TRBJ1-2; 7 bases are a match to TRBD1. This CDR3 spans 14 amino acids. CDR1 is SGDLS and CDR2 is YYNGEE in the germline V gene. The junction had 7 bases not matched to a gene; V was cut back by 2 bases and J by 6 bases.

This clone was detected only once. The CDR3 DNA sequence: TGTGCCAGCAGTGAGAGGGGAATTGTCGTGGCTGAAGCTTTCTTT. Its protein is CASSERGIVVAEAFF. This chain connects TRBV2 to TRBJ1-1; possible D gene TRBD1, 5 bases. V was shortened by 3 bases and J by 6 bases, with 17 bases between the two germline ends. CDR3 length: 15 amino acids. The germline V gene has CDR1 SNHLY and CDR2 FYNNEI.

CDR3 bases: TGTGCCAGCAGCCCCACTAGCGACCCCTACGAGCAGTACTTC. Translating it yields CASSPTSDPYEQYF. The chain combines TRBV27 with TRBJ2-7; 7 bases fit TRBD2. This CDR3 contains 14 residues. In germline, CDR1 is MNHEY, CDR2 SMNVEV (reference sequence). V trimming: 6 bases; J trimming: 2 bases; junction bases outside the gene matches: 7.

This clone was found a few times. CDR3: CASSTRWSGEQYF. The CDR3 bases are TGTGCCAGTAGTACCCGGTGGTCTGGCGAGCAGTACTTC. The chain has TRBV19 and TRBJ2-7; D call uncertain. The germline CDR1 and CDR2 sequences are LNHDA and SQIVND (reference sequence). V was pared by 4 bases and J by 6 bases, with 13 bases between. The CDR3 contains 13 residues.

The chain uses TRBV11-2 and TRBJ1-4; D not resolved. V dropped 5 bases and J dropped 8 bases, with 18 bases sitting between them. CDR1 and CDR2 from the germline V gene are SGHAT and FQNNGV. The CDR3 extends over 15 amino acids. CDR3 residues: CASSRGGFVREKLFF. The CDR3 DNA follows: TGTGCCAGCAGCCGGGGAGGGTTTGTTAGGGAAAAACTGTTTTTT. Combining the CDR3 with reference TRBV11-2 and TRBJ1-4 gives the whole variable domain EAGVAQSPRYKIIEKRQSVAFWCNPISGHATLYWYQQILGQGPKLLIQFQNNGVVDDSQLPKDRFSAERLKGVDSTLKIQPAKLEDSAVYLCASSRGGFVREKLFFGSGTQLSVL.

This chain links TRBV6-1 with TRBJ2-2; 8 nucleotides agree with TRBD1. CDR3 length: 14 amino acids. Germline V CDR1 and CDR2: MNHNS, SASEGT. The J segment lost 6 bases and the V segment lost 7 bases, leaving 7 bases of the junction unmatched. CDR3 protein: CASKIPQGAGELFF. The CDR3 DNA follows: TGTGCCAGCAAGATCCCACAGGGGGCCGGGGAGCTGTTTTTT.

V and J are TRBV9 and TRBJ1-1; no firm D call. The CDR3 loop spans 10 amino acids. The germline V gene encodes CDR1 SGDLS and CDR2 YYNGEE. V lost 8 bases and J lost 4, with 6 bases in between. The CDR3 DNA reads TGTGCCAGTAAGGGCACTGAAGCTTTCTTT. Translating gives CASKGTEAFF.

The chain has TRBV4-3 and TRBJ2-1; D unclear. Deletions cut 0 bases from V and 2 bases from J, with 8 bases between. The CDR3 has 15 residues. Germline values: CDR1 LGHNA, CDR2 YSLEER. This CDR3 reads CASSQDQEPYNEQFF. CDR3 coding DNA: TGCGCCAGCAGCCAAGATCAGGAGCCCTACAATGAGCAGTTCTTC.

This sequence joins TRBV10-2 and TRBJ2-1; 7 nucleotides line up with TRBD2. The junction had 5 bases not matched to a gene; V was cut back by 3 bases and J by 3 bases. This CDR3 contains 15 residues. Germline-derived CDR1 and CDR2 are WSHSY and SAAADI. The CDR3 nucleotides are TGCGCCAGCAGTGAACCCCGGGACTACTACAATGAGCAGTTCTTC. Protein: CASSEPRDYYNEQFF.

This sequence joins TRBV5-1 and TRBJ2-5, with a tentative D call TRBD2 (5 bases). The V and J ends lost 0 bases and 9 bases respectively, with 6 bases between them. The CDR3 spans 11 residues. CDR1 SGHRS and CDR2 YFSETQ come from the germline V gene. The CDR3 sequence: CASSLAGAQYF. CDR3 nucleotide sequence: TGCGCCAGCAGCTTGGCCGGGGCCCAGTACTTC. Full variable domain (missing parts from reference TRBV5-1 and TRBJ2-5): KAGVTQTPRYLIKTRGQQVTLSCSPISGHRSVSWYQQTPGQGLQFLFEYFSETQRNKGNFPGRFSGRQFSNSRSEMNVSTLELGDSALYLCASSLAGAQYFGPGTRLLVL.

The chain couples TRBV2 to TRBJ2-3; D ambiguous. The germline V gene encodes CDR1 SNHLY and CDR2 FYNNEI. The V gene lost 4 bases and the J gene lost 6 bases, with 8 bases spanning the gap. CDR3 length: 12 residues. In nucleotides, the CDR3 is TGTGCCAGCAGTGTTCTAGAGGATACGCAGTATTTT. Translated, it gives CASSVLEDTQYF.

J is TRBJ2-7 and V is TRBV5-1; D is unresolved. Germline V CDR1 and CDR2: SGHRS, YFSETQ. Trimming left V 1 base short and J 0 bases short, with 8 bases between. The CDR3 is made up of 14 amino acids. The CDR3 protein is CASSLSSTSYEQYF. The DNA of the CDR3 is TGCGCCAGCAGCTTGTCCAGTACCTCCTACGAGCAGTACTTC.

V is TRBV18 and J is TRBJ1-2; 7 bases align to TRBD1. CDR3 length equals 14 residues. CDR1 is KGHSH and CDR2 is LQKENI in the germline V gene. The junction had 7 bases not matched to a gene; V was cut back by 5 bases and J by 4 bases. CDR3 amino acids: CASSSASGGYGYTF. CDR3 DNA sequence: TGTGCCAGCTCATCAGCCTCAGGGGGCTATGGCTACACCTTC.

This chain connects TRBV7-2 to TRBJ1-5, with 9 bases aligning to TRBD1. The germline CDR1 and CDR2 sequences are SGHTA and FQGNSA. The CDR3 runs 15 residues. Losses at the gene ends were 5 bases for V and 4 bases for J; bases not matched to a gene: 6. The chain's CDR3 is CASSRAGQGNQPQHF. The CDR3 DNA reads TGTGCCAGCAGCCGGGCGGGACAGGGAAATCAGCCCCAGCATTTT. The variable domain in full, completed from reference TRBV7-2 and TRBJ1-5, reads GAGVSQSPSNKVTEKGKDVELRCDPISGHTALYWYRQSLGQGLEFLIYFQGNSAPDKSGLPSDRFSAERTGGSVSTLTIQRTQQEDSAVYLCASSRAGQGNQPQHFGDGTRLSIL.

In DNA form, the CDR3 reads TGCGCCAGCTTAGGAGGGGTTGACGAGCAGTACTTC. It specifies CASLGGVDEQYF. The J gene is TRBJ2-7, the V gene TRBV10-2; D perhaps matches TRBD2 (6 bases). The CDR3 covers 12 residues. The V gene lost 8 bases and the J gene lost 5 bases, with 13 bases spanning the gap. Germline V gene data show CDR1 as WSHSY and CDR2 as SAAADI.

The genes are TRBV20-1 and TRBJ2-7; a possible D gene is TRBD2 (5 bases). Between the trimmed V and J ends, which lost 3 bases and 12 bases, there was a span of 12 bases. The CDR3 is 10 residues long. Per germline, CDR1 DFQATT and CDR2 SNEGSKA (reference sequence). CDR3 amino acids: CSASPSRAYF. CDR3 coding DNA: TGCAGTGCTAGCCCCTCGAGGGCGTACTTC.

This chain links TRBV7-9 with TRBJ2-4; D ambiguous. Deletions cut 2 bases from V and 8 bases from J, with 19 bases between. The CDR3 extends over 16 amino acids. CDR1 SEHNR and CDR2 FQNEAQ come from the germline V gene (reference sequence). The CDR3 loop reads CASSLPLGPGIDIQYF. The CDR3 DNA sequence: TGTGCCAGCAGCTTACCGCTAGGGCCGGGTATTGACATTCAGTACTTC.

The V and J genes are TRBV7-6 and TRBJ2-2; D is perhaps TRBD1 (5 bases). CDR1 is SGHVS, CDR2 FNYEAQ, per germline. Between the trimmed V and J ends, which lost 1 base and 1 base, there was a span of 16 bases. This CDR3 has 18 amino acids. The CDR3 region is CASSLEFGAGENTGELFF. The CDR3 DNA follows: TGTGCCAGCAGCTTAGAATTTGGGGCAGGCGAGAACACCGGGGAGCTGTTTTTT.

The chain links TRBV6-5 to TRBJ2-7; 9 positions match TRBD2. With 6 bases clipped from V and 5 bases from J, the junction kept 11 bases outside the gene matches. Germline CDR1 and CDR2: MNHEY and SVGAGI. The CDR3 sequence is 15 residues long. The DNA for the CDR3 is TGTGCCAGCAGGACCTCGGGACTAGCTCCCCACGAGCAGTACTTC. This translates into CASRTSGLAPHEQYF.

V usage is TRBV6-5 and J usage is TRBJ2-3; D might be TRBD1 (6 bases). V gave up 6 bases and J gave up 3 bases, with 16 bases separating them. CDR3 length: 15 residues. CDR1 is MNHEY, CDR2 SVGAGI, per germline. CDR3 residues: CASRSPGASTDTQYF. The CDR3 DNA reads as TGTGCCAGCAGGTCACCAGGGGCCTCGACAGATACGCAGTATTTT.

The CDR3 nucleotides are TGTGCCAGCAGCGTAGCGATGAGCGAGCAGTTCTTC. It translates to CASSVAMSEQFF. The J gene is TRBJ2-1, the V gene TRBV9; D is uncertain. Germline values: CDR1 SGDLS, CDR2 YYNGEE. The V end was cut by 0 bases, the J end by 10 bases, with 8 bases between. This CDR3 contains 12 residues.

This chain links TRBV14 with TRBJ1-2; possible D gene TRBD1, 5 bases. The CDR3 loop spans 13 amino acids. Deletions cut 6 bases from V and 5 bases from J, with 13 bases between. The V gene's germline CDR1 is SGHDN and CDR2 FVKESK. The CDR3 region is CASSPQGVYGYTF. CDR3 bases: TGTGCCAGCAGTCCTCAGGGAGTTTATGGCTACACCTTC.

This clone turned up a few times. The rearrangement links TRBV15 to TRBJ1-5; the D gene is possibly TRBD1 (6 bases). This CDR3 has 13 amino acids. CDR1 and CDR2 from the germline V gene are LNHNV and YYDKDF (reference sequence). Trimming removed 4 bases at V and 4 bases at J, with 8 bases between. This CDR3 is CATSTQGNQPQHF. The CDR3 DNA is TGTGCCACCAGCACCCAGGGGAATCAGCCCCAGCATTTT. Together with reference TRBV15 and TRBJ1-5, the CDR3 gives the full variable domain: DAMVIQNPRYQVTQFGKPVTLSCSQTLNHNVMYWYQQKSSQAPKLLFHYYDKDFNNEADTPDNFQSRRPNTSFCFLDIRSPGLGDTAMYLCATSTQGNQPQHFGDGTRLSIL.

V gene TRBV19 combines with J gene TRBJ2-5, with 8 bases identical to TRBD1. The V gene's germline CDR1 is LNHDA and CDR2 SQIVND (reference sequence). The CDR3 runs to 12 residues. V shed 7 bases, J shed 4 bases, and the junction held 2 bases outside the gene matches. The CDR3 sequence is CASKDRGETQYF. For the CDR3, the DNA is TGTGCCAGTAAAGACAGGGGAGAGACCCAGTACTTC.

V usage is TRBV10-3 and J usage is TRBJ2-2, with 9 nucleotides matching TRBD1. After removal of 7 bases from V and 5 bases from J, the junction contained 11 bases not matched to a gene. The CDR3 sequence is 16 residues long. Germline CDR1 reads ENHRY; CDR2 reads SYGVKD. The CDR3 here is CAINAVRDRDTGELFF. The CDR3 region has the DNA TGTGCCATCAATGCGGTACGGGACAGGGATACCGGGGAGCTGTTTTTT.

The chain recombines TRBV11-3 with TRBJ2-1, with D perhaps matching TRBD2 (6 bases). Germline CDR1 is SGHNT and CDR2 is YENEEA. The CDR3 consists of 12 residues. Trimming stripped 4 bases from V and 9 bases from J, with 10 bases between. The CDR3 DNA reads as TGTGCCAGCAGCTCGACTAGGGGTGAGCAGTTCTTC. This encodes CASSSTRGEQFF.

V is TRBV6-6 and J is TRBJ2-7; 7 bases align to TRBD1. Germline lookup yields CDR1 MNHNY and CDR2 SVGAGI (reference sequence). CDR3 size: 16 residues. With 2 bases clipped from V and 3 bases from J, the junction kept 10 bases outside the gene matches. The CDR3 sequence is CASSYARDSSFYEQYF. The CDR3 nucleotides read TGTGCCAGCAGTTACGCCCGGGACAGCAGTTTCTACGAGCAGTACTTC.

This clone has only a few counts. Other nucleotide sequences from this sample produce the same CDR3. The J gene is TRBJ1-3, the V gene TRBV18, with D possibly TRBD1 on 6 matching bases. The CDR3 is 14 amino acids. From germline, CDR1 is KGHSH and CDR2 LQKENI. V was trimmed by 4 bases and J by 1 base, leaving 8 bases between them. The CDR3 sequence: CASSLQGSGNTIYF. CDR3 sequence (DNA): TGTGCCAGCTCACTACAGGGATCTGGAAACACCATATATTTT.